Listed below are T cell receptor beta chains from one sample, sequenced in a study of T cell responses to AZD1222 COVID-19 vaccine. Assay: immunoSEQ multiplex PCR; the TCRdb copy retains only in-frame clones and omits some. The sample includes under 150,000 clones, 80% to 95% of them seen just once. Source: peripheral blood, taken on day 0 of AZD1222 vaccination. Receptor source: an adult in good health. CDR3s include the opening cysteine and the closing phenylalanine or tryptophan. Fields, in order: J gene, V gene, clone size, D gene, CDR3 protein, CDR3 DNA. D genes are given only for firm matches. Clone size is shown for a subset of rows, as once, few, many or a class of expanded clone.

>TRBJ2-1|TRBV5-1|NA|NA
CASSLDRDNEQFF
TGCGCCAGCAGCTTGGACAGGGACAATGAGCAGTTCTTC
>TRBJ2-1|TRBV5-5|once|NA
CASSLAYNEQFF
TGTGCCAGCAGCTTGGCCTACAATGAGCAGTTCTTC
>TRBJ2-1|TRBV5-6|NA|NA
CASSLFRDTFKGDEQFF
TGTGCCAGCAGCTTGTTCCGGGACACCTTTAAAGGCGATGAGCAGTTCTTC
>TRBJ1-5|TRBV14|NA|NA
CASSYSNQPQHF
TGTGCCAGCAGCTATAGCAATCAGCCCCAGCATTTT
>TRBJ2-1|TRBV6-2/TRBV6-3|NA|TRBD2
CASSSGLATYEQFF
TGTGCCAGCAGTTCGGGACTAGCTACATATGAGCAGTTCTTC
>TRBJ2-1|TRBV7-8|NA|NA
CASSLGVPEQFF
TGTGCCAGCAGCCTTGGGGTGCCTGAGCAGTTCTTC
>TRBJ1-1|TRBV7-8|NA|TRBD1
CASSVDPGQGRTEAFF
TGTGCCAGCAGCGTAGATCCGGGACAGGGGAGGACTGAAGCTTTCTTT
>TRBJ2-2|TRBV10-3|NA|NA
CAISESGGRTGELFF
TGTGCCATCAGTGAGTCCGGGGGCCGAACCGGGGAGCTGTTTTTT
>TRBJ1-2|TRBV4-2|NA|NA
CASSQGSGANYGYTF
TGTGCCAGCAGCCAAGGTTCGGGAGCTAACTATGGCTACACCTTC
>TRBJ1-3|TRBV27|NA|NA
CASRENSGNTIYF
TGTGCCAGCAGGGAGAACTCTGGAAACACCATATATTTT
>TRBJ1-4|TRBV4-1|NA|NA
CASSFTLGPRPGEKLFF
TGCGCCAGCAGCTTCACTTTAGGTCCGAGGCCCGGTGAAAAACTGTTTTTT
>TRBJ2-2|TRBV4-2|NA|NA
CASSQAGQNTGELFF
TGTGCCAGCAGCCAAGCGGGACAGAACACCGGGGAGCTGTTTTTT
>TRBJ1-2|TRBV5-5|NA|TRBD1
CASSSGTGFGYTF
TGTGCCAGCAGTTCCGGGACAGGGTTCGGCTACACCTTC
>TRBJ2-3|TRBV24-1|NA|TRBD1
CATSHPGQSTDTQYF
TGTGCCACCAGCCACCCGGGACAGAGCACAGATACGCAGTATTTT
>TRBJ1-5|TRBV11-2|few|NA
CASSPQGLNQPQHF
TGTGCCAGCAGCCCCCAGGGACTCAATCAGCCCCAGCATTTT
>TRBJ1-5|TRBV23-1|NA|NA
CASSQSTDQPQHF
TGCGCCAGCAGTCAATCGACAGATCAGCCCCAGCATTTT
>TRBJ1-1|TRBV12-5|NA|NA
CASGFEVNTEAFF
TGTGCTAGTGGTTTTGAGGTGAACACTGAAGCTTTCTTT
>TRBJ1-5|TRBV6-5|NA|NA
CASSYDRDQPQHF
TGTGCCAGCAGTTACGACCGCGATCAGCCCCAGCATTTT
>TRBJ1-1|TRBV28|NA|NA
CASSLYRTYLNTEAFF
TGTGCCAGCAGTTTATATAGGACGTATCTGAACACTGAAGCTTTCTTT
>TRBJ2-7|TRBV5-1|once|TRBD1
CASRRTGTAYEQYF
TGCGCCAGCAGGCGTACCGGGACAGCCTACGAGCAGTACTTC
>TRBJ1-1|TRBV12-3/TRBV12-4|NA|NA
CASSVTGNTEAFF
TGTGCCAGCAGTGTCACAGGGAACACTGAAGCTTTCTTT
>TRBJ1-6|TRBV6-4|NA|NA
CASSDSTPGSNSPLHF
TGTGCCAGCAGTGACTCGACCCCAGGGAGTAATTCACCCCTCCACTTT
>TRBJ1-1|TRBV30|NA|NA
CAWRGEVVVAEAFF
TGTGCCTGGAGAGGCGAAGTGGTGGTCGCTGAAGCTTTCTTT
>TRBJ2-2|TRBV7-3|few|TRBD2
CASSPGRASGSSGELFF
TGTGCCAGCAGCCCCGGGCGGGCTAGCGGGAGTTCCGGGGAGCTGTTTTTT
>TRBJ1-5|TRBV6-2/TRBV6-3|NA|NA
CASSGHHGPDQPQHF
TGTGCCAGCAGTGGCCACCACGGGCCGGATCAGCCCCAGCATTTT
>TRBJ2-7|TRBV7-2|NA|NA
CASSLVDSSYEQYF
TGTGCCAGCAGCTTAGTCGACTCCTCCTACGAGCAGTACTTC
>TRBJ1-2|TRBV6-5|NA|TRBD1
CASRKNRGIGYGYTF
TGTGCCAGCAGGAAAAACAGGGGGATAGGATATGGCTACACCTTC
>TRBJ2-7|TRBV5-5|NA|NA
CASSLVLEEPYEQYF
TGTGCCAGCTCCTTGGTCCTGGAGGAGCCCTACGAGCAGTACTTC
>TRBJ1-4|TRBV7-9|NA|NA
CASSLVGGAATNEKLFF
TGTGCCAGCAGCTTAGTCGGTGGAGCAGCCACTAATGAAAAACTGTTTTTT
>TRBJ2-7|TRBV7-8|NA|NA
CASSSRTESAEQYF
TGTGCCAGCAGTTCCAGGACGGAATCGGCCGAGCAGTACTTC
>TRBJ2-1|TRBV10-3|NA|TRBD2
CAISGLVSGSEQFF
TGTGCCATCAGTGGGTTGGTTAGCGGGAGTGAGCAGTTCTTC
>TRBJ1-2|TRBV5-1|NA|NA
CASSLDQGLGYTF
TGCGCCAGCAGCTTGGACCAGGGTCTTGGCTACACCTTC
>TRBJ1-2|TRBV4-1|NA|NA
CASSLVGVGYTF
TGCGCCAGCAGCCTAGTCGGAGTTGGCTACACCTTC
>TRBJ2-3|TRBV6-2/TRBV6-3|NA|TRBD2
CASSSEGLAGGRTDTQYF
TGTGCCAGCAGTTCCGAGGGACTAGCGGGAGGGCGGACAGATACGCAGTATTTT
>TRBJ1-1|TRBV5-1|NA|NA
CASSNLMNTEAFF
TGCGCCAGCAGCAACCTGATGAACACTGAAGCTTTCTTT
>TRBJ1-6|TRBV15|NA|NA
CATRNSYNSPLHF
TGTGCCACCAGAAACTCCTATAATTCACCCCTCCACTTT
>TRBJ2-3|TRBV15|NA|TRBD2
CATSRGGLAGSSGTQYF
TGTGCCACCAGCAGGGGGGGACTAGCGGGTTCTTCCGGTACGCAGTATTTT
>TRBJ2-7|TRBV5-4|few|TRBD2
CASSQRLAGNTYEQYF
TGTGCCAGCAGCCAGCGACTAGCGGGAAATACCTACGAGCAGTACTTC
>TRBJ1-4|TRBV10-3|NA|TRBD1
CAISRTGGDNEKLFF
TGTGCCATCAGTAGGACAGGGGGAGATAATGAAAAACTGTTTTTT
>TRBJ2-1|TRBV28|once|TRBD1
CASSPLGEGTGKDNEQFF
TGTGCCAGCAGTCCCTTGGGGGAAGGGACAGGGAAAGACAATGAGCAGTTCTTC
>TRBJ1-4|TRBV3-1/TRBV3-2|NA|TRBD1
CASSLRQGGFEKLFF
TGTGCCAGCAGCCTACGACAGGGGGGATTTGAAAAACTGTTTTTT
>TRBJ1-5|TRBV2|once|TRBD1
CASSTGALQHF
TGTGCCAGCAGCACAGGGGCCCTGCAGCATTTT
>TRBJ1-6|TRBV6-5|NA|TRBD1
CASSRDRVKGSPLHF
TGTGCCAGCAGTAGGGACAGGGTGAAAGGTTCACCCCTCCACTTT
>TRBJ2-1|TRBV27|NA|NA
CASSLSWDQSSYNEQFF
TGTGCCAGCAGTTTATCGTGGGACCAAAGCTCCTACAATGAGCAGTTCTTC
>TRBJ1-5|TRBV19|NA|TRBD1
CASDRGSNQPQHF
TGTGCCAGTGACAGGGGTAGCAATCAGCCCCAGCATTTT
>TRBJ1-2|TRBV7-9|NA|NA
CASSHKQSGRNYGYTF
TGTGCCAGCAGCCATAAACAGTCAGGCAGGAACTATGGCTACACCTTC
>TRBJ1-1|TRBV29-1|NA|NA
CSVDVGGTEAFF
TGCAGCGTTGATGTGGGGGGAACTGAAGCTTTCTTT
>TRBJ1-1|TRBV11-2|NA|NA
CASSSPQGGTEAFF
TGTGCCAGCAGTAGCCCTCAAGGAGGGACTGAAGCTTTCTTT
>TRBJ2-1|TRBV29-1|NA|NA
CSVAGWSYNEQFF
TGCAGCGTCGCAGGGTGGTCCTACAATGAGCAGTTCTTC
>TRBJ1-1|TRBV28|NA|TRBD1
CASSLSDRGKAFF
TGTGCCAGCAGTTTATCTGACAGGGGAAAGGCTTTCTTT
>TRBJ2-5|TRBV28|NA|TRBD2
CASSPGLAGGFWAETQYF
TGTGCCAGCAGCCCAGGACTAGCGGGAGGGTTTTGGGCAGAGACCCAGTACTTC
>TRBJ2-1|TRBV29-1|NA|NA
CSVGASSYNEQFF
TGCAGCGTCGGGGCGAGCTCCTACAATGAGCAGTTCTTC
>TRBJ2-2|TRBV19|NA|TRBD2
CASSLGLAGVNGELFF
TGTGCCAGTAGTTTGGGACTAGCGGGAGTTAACGGGGAGCTGTTTTTT